This T cell receptor beta chain comes out of a study of spatial heterogeneity in lung cancer. Time point in this sample: sample taken at primary tumor resection. No cell sorting; template was whole RNA from tumor, lung tissue or PBMC. Samples came from roughly 72 TRACERx patients with untreated early-stage lung cancer. The CDR3 has 14 residues. Trimming removed 7 bases at V and 5 bases at J, with 18 bases between. The V gene's germline CDR1 is MNHEY and CDR2 SMNVEV (reference sequence). TCRdb called the 5' RACE reads again in MiXCR, with one record for every CDR3 protein. Altogether about 12,000 distinct CDR3 sequences are present, 11% to 15% being singletons, with the ten largest covering more than 30%.

The genes are TRBV27 and TRBJ2-7, with TRBD1 as a possible D gene (6 bases). This receptor was identified in a male donor with early-stage non-small cell lung cancer. The sample was PBMCs, taken at surgery. The CDR3 DNA is TGTGCCAGCACCCCGACAGGACTCGGGAACGAGCAGTACTTC. Its protein product is CASTPTGLGNEQYF.